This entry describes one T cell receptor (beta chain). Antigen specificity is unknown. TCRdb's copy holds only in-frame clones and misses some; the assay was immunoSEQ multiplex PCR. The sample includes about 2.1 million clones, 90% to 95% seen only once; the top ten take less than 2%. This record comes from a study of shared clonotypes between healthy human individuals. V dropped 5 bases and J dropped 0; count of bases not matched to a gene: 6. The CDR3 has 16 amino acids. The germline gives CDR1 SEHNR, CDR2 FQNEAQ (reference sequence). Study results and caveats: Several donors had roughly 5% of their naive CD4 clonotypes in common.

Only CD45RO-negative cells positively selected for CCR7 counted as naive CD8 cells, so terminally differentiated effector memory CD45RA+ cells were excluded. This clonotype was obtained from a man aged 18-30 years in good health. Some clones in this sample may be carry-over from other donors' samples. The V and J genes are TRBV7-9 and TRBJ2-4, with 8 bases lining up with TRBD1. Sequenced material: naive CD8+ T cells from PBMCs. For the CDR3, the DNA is TGTGCCAGCAGCGGGCAGGGGGCGGGAGCCAAAAACATTCAGTACTTC. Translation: CASSGQGAGAKNIQYF.